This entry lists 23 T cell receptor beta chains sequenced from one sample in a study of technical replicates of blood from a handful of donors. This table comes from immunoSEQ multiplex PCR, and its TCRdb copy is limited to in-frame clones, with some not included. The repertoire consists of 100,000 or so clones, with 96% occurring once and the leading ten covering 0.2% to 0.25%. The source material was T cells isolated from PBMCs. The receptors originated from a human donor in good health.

The CDR3: CASSDDFGYGYTF. CDR3 nucleotide sequence: TGTGCCAGCAGTGATGACTTCGGCTATGGCTACACCTTC. The chain employs TRBV6-1 and TRBJ1-2, with D hard to call. V was trimmed by 3 bases and J by 4 bases, leaving 9 bases between them. The CDR3 runs 13 residues. The germline CDR1 and CDR2 sequences are MNHNS and SASEGT.

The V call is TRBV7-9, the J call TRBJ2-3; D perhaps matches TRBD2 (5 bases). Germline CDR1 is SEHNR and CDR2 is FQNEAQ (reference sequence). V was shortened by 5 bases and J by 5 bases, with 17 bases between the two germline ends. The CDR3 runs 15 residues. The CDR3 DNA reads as TGTGCCAGCAGCGGGTCAGGAGGTGTGGAAGATACGCAGTATTTT. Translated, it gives CASSGSGGVEDTQYF.

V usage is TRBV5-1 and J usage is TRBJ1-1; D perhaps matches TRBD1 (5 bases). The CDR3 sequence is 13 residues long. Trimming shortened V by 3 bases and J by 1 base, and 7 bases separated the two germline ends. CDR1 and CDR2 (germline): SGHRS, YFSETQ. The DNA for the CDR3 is TGCGCCAGCAGCTCACAGGCGAACACTGAAGCTTTCTTT. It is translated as CASSSQANTEAFF.

The CDR3 reads CASRPRVGSPYEQYF. The CDR3, as DNA: TGTGCCAGCAGACCACGAGTGGGGAGTCCCTACGAGCAGTACTTC. This chain links TRBV6-6 with TRBJ2-7; tentatively, D is TRBD2 (5 bases). Germline CDR1 is MNHNY and CDR2 is SVGAGI (reference sequence). CDR3 length equals 15 residues. V was pared by 6 bases and J by 2 bases, with 17 bases between.

CDR3 nucleotides: TGTGCCAGCAGTTTACTCCCCGGGACAGGGATCTCCTACGAGCAGTACTTC. It encodes CASSLLPGTGISYEQYF. The V and J genes are TRBV28 and TRBJ2-7; 9 bases match TRBD1. Germline V gives CDR1 MDHEN, CDR2 SYDVKM. This CDR3 comprises 17 residues. V shed 2 bases and J 0 bases; nucleotides not matched to a gene: 8.

Here the CDR3 reads CASSLKDKGTQYF. CDR3 bases: TGTGCCAGCAGCTTGAAGGACAAAGGGACCCAGTACTTC. The chain couples TRBV5-6 to TRBJ2-5, with D possibly matching TRBD1 (5 bases). The germline CDR1 and CDR2 sequences are SGHDT and YYEEEE. V shed 1 base and J shed 7 bases, with 11 bases lying between them. The CDR3 length is 13 residues.

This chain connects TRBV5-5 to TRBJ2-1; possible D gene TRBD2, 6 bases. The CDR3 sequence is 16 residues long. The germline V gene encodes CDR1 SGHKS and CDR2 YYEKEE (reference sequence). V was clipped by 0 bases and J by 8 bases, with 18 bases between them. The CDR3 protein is CASSLGGGRLWDEQFF. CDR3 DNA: TGTGCCAGCAGCTTGGGTGGGGGGAGACTTTGGGATGAGCAGTTCTTC.

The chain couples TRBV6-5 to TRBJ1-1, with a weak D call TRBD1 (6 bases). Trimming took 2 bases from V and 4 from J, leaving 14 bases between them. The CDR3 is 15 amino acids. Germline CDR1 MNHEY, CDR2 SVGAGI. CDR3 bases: TGTGCCAGCAGTTACGTCATGGCAGGGGCCACTGAAGCTTTCTTT. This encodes CASSYVMAGATEAFF.

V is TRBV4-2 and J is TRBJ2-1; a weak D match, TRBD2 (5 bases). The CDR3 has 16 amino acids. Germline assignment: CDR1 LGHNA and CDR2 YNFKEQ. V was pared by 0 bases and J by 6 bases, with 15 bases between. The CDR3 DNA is TGTGCCAGCAGCCAAGAGGTTAACTCGAGGGCCAATGAGCAGTTCTTC. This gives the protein CASSQEVNSRANEQFF.

Here the CDR3 DNA reads TGCGCCAGCAGCCAAAGGGTTACAGGGGGGAACGAGCAGTACTTC. Protein: CASSQRVTGGNEQYF. J is TRBJ2-7 and V is TRBV4-1; 8 positions match TRBD1. Germline V CDR1 and CDR2: MGHRA, YSYEKL. This CDR3 contains 15 residues. J lost 5 bases, V lost 2 bases, and 8 bases had no gene match.

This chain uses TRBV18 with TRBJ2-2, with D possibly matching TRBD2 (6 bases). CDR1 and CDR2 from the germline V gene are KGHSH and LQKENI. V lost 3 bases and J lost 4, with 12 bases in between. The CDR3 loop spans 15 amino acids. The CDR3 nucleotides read TGTGCCAGCTCACCGACCGGGGGTACCACCGGGGAGCTGTTTTTT. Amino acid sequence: CASSPTGGTTGELFF. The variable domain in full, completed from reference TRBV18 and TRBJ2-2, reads NAGVMQNPRHLVRRRGQEARLRCSPMKGHSHVYWYRQLPEEGLKFMVYLQKENIIDESGMPKERFSAEFPKEGPSILRIQQVVRGDSAAYFCASSPTGGTTGELFFGEGSRLTVL.

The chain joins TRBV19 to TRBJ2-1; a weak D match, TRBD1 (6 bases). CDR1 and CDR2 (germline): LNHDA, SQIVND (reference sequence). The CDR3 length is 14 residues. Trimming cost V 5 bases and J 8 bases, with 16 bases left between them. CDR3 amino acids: CASSPFRGSDEQFF. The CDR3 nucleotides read TGTGCCAGTAGTCCTTTCAGGGGATCGGATGAGCAGTTCTTC.

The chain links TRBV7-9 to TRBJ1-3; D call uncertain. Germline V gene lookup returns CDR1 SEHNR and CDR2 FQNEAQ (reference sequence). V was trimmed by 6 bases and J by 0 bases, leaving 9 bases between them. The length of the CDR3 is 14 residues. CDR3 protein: CASRARSSGNTIYF. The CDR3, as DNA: TGTGCCAGCAGGGCTCGCTCCTCTGGAAACACCATATATTTT.

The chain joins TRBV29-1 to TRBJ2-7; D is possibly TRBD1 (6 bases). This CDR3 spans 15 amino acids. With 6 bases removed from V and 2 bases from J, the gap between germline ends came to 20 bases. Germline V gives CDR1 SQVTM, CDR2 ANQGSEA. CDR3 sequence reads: CSVTVRGRGTYEQYF. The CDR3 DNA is TGCAGCGTAACCGTTCGGGGAAGGGGGACCTACGAGCAGTACTTC.

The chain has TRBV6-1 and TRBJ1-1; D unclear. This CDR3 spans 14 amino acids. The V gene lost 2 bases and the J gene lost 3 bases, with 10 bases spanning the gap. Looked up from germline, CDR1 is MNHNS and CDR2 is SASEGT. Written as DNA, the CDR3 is TGTGCCAGCAGTGAATCCCGACGGGACACTGAAGCTTTCTTT. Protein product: CASSESRRDTEAFF.

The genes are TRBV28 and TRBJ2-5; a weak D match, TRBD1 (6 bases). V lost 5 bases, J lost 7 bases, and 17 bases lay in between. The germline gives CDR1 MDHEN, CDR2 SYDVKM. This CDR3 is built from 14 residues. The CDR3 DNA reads TGTGCCAGCAGTCGAGTTGCCCCGACAGGGACCCAGTACTTC. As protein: CASSRVAPTGTQYF.

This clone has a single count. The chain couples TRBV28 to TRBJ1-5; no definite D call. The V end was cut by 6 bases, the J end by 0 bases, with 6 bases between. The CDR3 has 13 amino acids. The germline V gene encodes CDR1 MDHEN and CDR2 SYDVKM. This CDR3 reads CASSTGSNQPQHF. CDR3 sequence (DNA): TGTGCCAGCAGCACGGGTAGCAATCAGCCCCAGCATTTT.

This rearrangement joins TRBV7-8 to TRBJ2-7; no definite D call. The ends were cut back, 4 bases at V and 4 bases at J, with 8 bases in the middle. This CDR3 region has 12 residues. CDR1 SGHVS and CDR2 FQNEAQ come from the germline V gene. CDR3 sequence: CASSSHRYEQYF. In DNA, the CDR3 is TGTGCCAGCAGCTCCCACCGGTACGAGCAGTACTTC.

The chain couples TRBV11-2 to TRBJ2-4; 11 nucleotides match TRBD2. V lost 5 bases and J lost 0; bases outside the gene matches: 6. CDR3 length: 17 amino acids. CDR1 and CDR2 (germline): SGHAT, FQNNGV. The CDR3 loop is CASSLSGGVLAKNIQYF. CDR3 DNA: TGTGCCAGCAGCCTTAGCGGGGGGGTCCTAGCCAAAAACATTCAGTACTTC.

The CDR3 region is CASSDGTGPYEQYF. The CDR3, as DNA: TGTGCCAGCAGTGATGGGACAGGCCCCTACGAGCAGTACTTC. The V gene is TRBV25-1, the J gene TRBJ2-7, with 8 bases aligning to TRBD1. With V trimmed by 3 bases and J by 2 bases, 3 bases remained unmatched. This CDR3 contains 14 residues. Germline CDR1 is MGHDK and CDR2 is SYGVNS.

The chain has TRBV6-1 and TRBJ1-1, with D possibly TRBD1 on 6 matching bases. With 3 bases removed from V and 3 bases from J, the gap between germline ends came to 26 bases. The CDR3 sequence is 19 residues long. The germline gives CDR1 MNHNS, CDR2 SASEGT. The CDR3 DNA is TGTGCCAGCAGTGAGGGGTTTGGCAGGGGAGGGGTCAAGGACACTGAAGCTTTCTTT. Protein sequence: CASSEGFGRGGVKDTEAFF.

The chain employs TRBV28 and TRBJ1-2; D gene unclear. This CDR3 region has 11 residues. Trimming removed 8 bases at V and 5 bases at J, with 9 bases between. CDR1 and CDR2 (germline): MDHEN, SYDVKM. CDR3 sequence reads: CASLPPYGYTF. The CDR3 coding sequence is TGTGCCAGCCTCCCCCCGTATGGCTACACCTTC.

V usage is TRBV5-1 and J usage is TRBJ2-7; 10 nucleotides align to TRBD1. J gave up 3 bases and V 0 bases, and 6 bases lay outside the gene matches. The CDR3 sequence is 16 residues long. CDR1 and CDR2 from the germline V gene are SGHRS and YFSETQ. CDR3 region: CASSLDARDRGYEQYF. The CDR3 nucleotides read TGCGCCAGCAGCTTGGACGCAAGGGACAGGGGCTACGAGCAGTACTTC.